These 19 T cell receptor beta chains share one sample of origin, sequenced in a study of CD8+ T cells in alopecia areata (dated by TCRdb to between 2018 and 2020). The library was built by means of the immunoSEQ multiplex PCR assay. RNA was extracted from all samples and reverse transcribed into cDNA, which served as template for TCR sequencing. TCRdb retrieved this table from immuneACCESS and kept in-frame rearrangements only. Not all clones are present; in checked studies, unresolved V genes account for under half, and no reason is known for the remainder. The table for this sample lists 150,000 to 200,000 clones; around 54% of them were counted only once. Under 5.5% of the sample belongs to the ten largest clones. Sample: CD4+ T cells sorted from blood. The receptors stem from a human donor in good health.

The CDR3 region is CASNEAGWYQETQYF. The CDR3 DNA reads as TGTGCCAGCAACGAAGCGGGGTGGTACCAAGAGACCCAGTACTTC. This sequence joins TRBV5-6 and TRBJ2-5; TRBD2 agrees at 7 bases. The V gene's germline CDR1 is SGHDT and CDR2 YYEEEE. The CDR3 sequence is 15 residues long. The trim removed 6 bases at V and 0 bases at J, leaving 8 bases unmatched.

For the CDR3, the DNA is TGTGCCAGCAGTTACAGGGGGGTGGTCACTGAAGCTTTCTTT. Encoded protein: CASSYRGVVTEAFF. The chain uses TRBV6-5 and TRBJ1-1; possibly TRBD1 for D (6 bases). Germline V gene lookup returns CDR1 MNHEY and CDR2 SVGAGI. This CDR3 is built from 14 residues. The V end was cut by 2 bases, the J end by 4 bases, with 11 bases between.

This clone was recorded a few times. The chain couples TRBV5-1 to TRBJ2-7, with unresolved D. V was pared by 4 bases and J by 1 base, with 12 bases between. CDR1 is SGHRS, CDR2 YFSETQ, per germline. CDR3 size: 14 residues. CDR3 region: CASSERDSSYEQYF. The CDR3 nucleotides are TGCGCCAGCAGCGAACGAGACTCATCCTACGAGCAGTACTTC.

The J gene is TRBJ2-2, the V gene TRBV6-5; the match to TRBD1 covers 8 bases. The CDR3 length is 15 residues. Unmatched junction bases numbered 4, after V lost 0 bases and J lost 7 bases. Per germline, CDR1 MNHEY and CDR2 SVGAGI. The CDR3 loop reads CASSYSGQGIGELFF. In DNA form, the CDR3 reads TGTGCCAGCAGTTACTCCGGACAGGGAATCGGGGAGCTGTTTTTT.

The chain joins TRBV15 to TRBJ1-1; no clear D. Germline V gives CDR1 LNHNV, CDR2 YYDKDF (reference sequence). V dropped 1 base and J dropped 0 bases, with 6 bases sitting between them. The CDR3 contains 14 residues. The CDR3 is CATSRVLVNTEAFF. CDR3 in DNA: TGTGCCACCAGCAGAGTACTCGTGAACACTGAAGCTTTCTTT. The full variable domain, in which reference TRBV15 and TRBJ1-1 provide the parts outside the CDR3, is DAMVIQNPRYQVTQFGKPVTLSCSQTLNHNVMYWYQQKSSQAPKLLFHYYDKDFNNEADTPDNFQSRRPNTSFCFLDIRSPGLGDTAMYLCATSRVLVNTEAFFGQGTRLTVV.

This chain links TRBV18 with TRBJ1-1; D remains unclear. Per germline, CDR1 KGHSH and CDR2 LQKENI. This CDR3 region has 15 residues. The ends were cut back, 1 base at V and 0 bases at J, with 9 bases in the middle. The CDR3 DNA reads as TGTGCCAGCTCACCACAGGGAGGATTGAACACTGAAGCTTTCTTT. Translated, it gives CASSPQGGLNTEAFF. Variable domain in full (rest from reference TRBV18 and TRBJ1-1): NAGVMQNPRHLVRRRGQEARLRCSPMKGHSHVYWYRQLPEEGLKFMVYLQKENIIDESGMPKERFSAEFPKEGPSILRIQQVVRGDSAAYFCASSPQGGLNTEAFFGQGTRLTVV.

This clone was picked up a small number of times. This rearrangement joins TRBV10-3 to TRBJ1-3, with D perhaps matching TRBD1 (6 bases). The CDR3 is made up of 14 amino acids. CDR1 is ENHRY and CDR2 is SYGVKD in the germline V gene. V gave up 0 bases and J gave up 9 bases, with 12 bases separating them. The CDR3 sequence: CAISESSRGGTIYF. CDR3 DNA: TGTGCCATCAGTGAGTCCAGCAGGGGAGGCACCATATATTTT.

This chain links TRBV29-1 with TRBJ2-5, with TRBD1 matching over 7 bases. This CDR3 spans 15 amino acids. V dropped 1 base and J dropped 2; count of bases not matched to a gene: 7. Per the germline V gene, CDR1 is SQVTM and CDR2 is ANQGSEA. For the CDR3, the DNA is TGCAGCGTTGAAGGCTACCGGGGACAGCAAGAGACCCAGTACTTC. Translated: CSVEGYRGQQETQYF.

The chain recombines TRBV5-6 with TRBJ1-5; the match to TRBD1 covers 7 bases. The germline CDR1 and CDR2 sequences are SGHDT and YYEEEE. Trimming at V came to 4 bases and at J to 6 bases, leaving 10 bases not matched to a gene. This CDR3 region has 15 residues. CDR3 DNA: TGTGCCAGCAGCCCAAACGCAGGGGGGGCTCAGCCCCAGCATTTT. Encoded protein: CASSPNAGGAQPQHF.

The CDR3 loop is CASSTSRTGELFF. CDR3 coding DNA: TGTGCCAGCAGCACGTCCCGTACCGGGGAGCTGTTTTTT. This chain joins TRBV14 and TRBJ2-2; no firm D call. The CDR3 is 13 amino acids. With 5 bases removed from V and 5 bases from J, the gap between germline ends came to 9 bases. Germline V gene lookup returns CDR1 SGHDN and CDR2 FVKESK.

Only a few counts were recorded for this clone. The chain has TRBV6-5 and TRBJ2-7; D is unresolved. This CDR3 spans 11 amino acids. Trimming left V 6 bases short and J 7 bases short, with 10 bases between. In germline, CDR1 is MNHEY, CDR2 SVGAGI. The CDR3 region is CASRERAEQYF. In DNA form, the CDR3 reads TGTGCCAGCAGAGAACGCGCGGAGCAGTACTTC.

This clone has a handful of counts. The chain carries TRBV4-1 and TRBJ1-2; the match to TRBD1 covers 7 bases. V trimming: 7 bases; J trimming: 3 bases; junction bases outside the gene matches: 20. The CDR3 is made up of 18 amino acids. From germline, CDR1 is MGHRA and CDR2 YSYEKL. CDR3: CASKPLGQQGSKDYGYTF. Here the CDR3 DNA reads TGCGCCAGCAAACCCTTGGGACAACAGGGGAGTAAGGACTATGGCTACACCTTC.

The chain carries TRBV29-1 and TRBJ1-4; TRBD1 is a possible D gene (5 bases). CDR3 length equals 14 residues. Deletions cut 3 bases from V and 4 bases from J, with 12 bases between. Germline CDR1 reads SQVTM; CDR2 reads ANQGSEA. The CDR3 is CSVDELRGNEKLFF. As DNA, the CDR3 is TGCAGCGTTGACGAGCTTAGGGGTAATGAAAAACTGTTTTTT.

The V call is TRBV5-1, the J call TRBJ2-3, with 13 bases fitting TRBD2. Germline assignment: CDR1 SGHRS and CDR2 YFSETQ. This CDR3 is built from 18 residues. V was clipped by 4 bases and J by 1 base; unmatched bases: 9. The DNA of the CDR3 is TGCGCCAGCAGCCCCGGGACTAGCGGGAAGTTTGGCACAGATACGCAGTATTTT. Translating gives CASSPGTSGKFGTDTQYF.

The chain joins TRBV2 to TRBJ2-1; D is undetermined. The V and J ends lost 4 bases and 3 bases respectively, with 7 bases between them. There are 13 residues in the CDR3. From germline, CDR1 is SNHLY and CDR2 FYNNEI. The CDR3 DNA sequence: TGTGCCAGCAGTGGCGTTTTCTACAATGAGCAGTTCTTC. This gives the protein CASSGVFYNEQFF. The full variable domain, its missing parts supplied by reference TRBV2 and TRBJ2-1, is EPEVTQTPSHQVTQMGQEVILRCVPISNHLYFYWYRQILGQKVEFLVSFYNNEISEKSEIFDDQFSVERPDGSNFTLKIRSTKLEDSAMYFCASSGVFYNEQFFGPGTRLTVL.

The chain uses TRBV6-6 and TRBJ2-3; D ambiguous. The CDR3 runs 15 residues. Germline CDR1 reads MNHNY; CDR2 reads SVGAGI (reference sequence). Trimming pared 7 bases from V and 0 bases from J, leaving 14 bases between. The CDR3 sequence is CASTDTGASTDTQYF. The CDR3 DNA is TGTGCCAGCACTGATACTGGAGCTAGCACAGATACGCAGTATTTT.

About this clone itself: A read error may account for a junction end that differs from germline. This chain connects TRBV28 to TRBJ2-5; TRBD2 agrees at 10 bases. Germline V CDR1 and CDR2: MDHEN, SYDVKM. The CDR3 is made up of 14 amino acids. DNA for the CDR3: TGTGCCAGCAGGCCCACCGCCCTACTAGCGGGACTGCACTTC. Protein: CASRPTALLAGLHF.

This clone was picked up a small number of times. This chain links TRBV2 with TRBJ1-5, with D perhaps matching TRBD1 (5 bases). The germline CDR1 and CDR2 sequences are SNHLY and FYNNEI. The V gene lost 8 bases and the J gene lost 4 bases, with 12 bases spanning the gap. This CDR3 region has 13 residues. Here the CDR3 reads CASGVRGNQPQHF. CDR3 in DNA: TGTGCCAGCGGAGTGAGGGGAAATCAGCCCCAGCATTTT.

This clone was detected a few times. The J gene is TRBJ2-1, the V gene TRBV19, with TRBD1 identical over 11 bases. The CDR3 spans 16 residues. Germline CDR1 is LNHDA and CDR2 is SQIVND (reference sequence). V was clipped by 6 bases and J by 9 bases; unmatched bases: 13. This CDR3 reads CASSKDRGRWGPEQFF. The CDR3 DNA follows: TGTGCCAGTAGCAAGGACAGGGGGCGATGGGGGCCTGAGCAGTTCTTC.